The entry below gives a single TCR beta chain sequence along with its context. Its matching antigen is unknown. Germline CDR1 reads ENHRY; CDR2 reads SYGVKD. The CDR3 length is 14 residues. V lost 5 bases to trimming and J lost 6 bases; unmatched junction nucleotides: 6. Both 60 Vbeta primers and 13 Jbeta primers went into the PCR. TCRdb's table, derived via immunoSEQ multiplex PCR, lists solely in-frame clones and lacks some. Of approximately 110,000 clones listed, roughly 73% are singletons. The sample is drawn from a study of cytomegalovirus exposure and HLA in healthy donors. Background on the study: When 350 to 500 donors were genotyped, about 86% of them were found to fall in the Caucasian-associated ancestry cluster. Study-wide findings and caveats: The study put 150 to 200 TCR beta chains on its list as cytomegalovirus-associated.

This TCR was sampled from a man in his 60s in good health and CMV-seropositive. Sample: PBMCs. The rearrangement links TRBV10-3 to TRBJ1-5; 8 positions agree with TRBD1. The CDR3 region has the DNA TGTGCCATCAGTTTACAGGGGGAAGGTCAGCCCCAGCATTTT. Translating it yields CAISLQGEGQPQHF.